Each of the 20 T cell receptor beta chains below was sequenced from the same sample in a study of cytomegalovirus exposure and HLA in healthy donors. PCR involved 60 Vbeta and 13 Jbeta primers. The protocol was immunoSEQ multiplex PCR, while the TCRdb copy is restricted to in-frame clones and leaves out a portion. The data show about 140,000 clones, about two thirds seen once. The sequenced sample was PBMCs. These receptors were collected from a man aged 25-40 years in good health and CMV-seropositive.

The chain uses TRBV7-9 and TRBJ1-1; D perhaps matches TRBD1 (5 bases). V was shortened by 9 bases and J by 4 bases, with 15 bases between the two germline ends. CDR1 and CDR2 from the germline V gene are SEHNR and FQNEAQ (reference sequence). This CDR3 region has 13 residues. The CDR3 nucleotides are TGTGCCAGTAGAATGGGGGGATCCACTGAAGCTTTCTTT. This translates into CASRMGGSTEAFF.

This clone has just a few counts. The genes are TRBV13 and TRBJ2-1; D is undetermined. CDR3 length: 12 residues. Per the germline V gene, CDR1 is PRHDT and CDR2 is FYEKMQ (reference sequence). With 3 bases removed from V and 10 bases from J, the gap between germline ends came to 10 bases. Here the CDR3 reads CASSFGRLEQFF. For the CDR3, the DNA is TGTGCCAGCAGCTTCGGTAGACTGGAGCAGTTCTTC.

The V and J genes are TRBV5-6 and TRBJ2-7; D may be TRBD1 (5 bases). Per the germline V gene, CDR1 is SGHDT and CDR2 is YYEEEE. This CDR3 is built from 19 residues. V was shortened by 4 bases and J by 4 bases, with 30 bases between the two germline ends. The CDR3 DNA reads TGTGCCAGCAGCGAAACTGGAGTAATTTTGGACAAACCCCAATACGAGCAGTACTTC. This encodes CASSETGVILDKPQYEQYF.

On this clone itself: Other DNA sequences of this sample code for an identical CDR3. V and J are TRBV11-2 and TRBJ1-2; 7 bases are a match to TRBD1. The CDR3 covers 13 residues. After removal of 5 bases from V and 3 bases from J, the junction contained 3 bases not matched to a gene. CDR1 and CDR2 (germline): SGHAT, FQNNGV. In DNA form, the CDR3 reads TGTGCCAGCAGCCCCGGACAGGACTATGGCTACACCTTC. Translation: CASSPGQDYGYTF.

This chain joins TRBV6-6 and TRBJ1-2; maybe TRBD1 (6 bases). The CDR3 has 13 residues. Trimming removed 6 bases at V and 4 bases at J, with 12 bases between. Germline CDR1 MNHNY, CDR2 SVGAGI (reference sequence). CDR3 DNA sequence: TGTGCCAGCAGACCGGGGGGCCCCTATGGCTACACCTTC. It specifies CASRPGGPYGYTF.

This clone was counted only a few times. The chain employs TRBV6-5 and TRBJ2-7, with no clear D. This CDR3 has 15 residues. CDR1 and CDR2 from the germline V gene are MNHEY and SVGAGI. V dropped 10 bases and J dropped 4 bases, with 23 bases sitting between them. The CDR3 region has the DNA TGTGCCATTTTTTTCAAGCAGAAGGCGGCATACGAGCAGTACTTC. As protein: CAIFFKQKAAYEQYF.

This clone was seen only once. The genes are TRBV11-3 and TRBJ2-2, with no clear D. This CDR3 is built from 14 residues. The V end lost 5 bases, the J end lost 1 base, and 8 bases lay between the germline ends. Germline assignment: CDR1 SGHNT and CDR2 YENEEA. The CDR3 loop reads CASSPGWNTGELFF. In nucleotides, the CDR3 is TGTGCCAGCAGCCCAGGATGGAACACCGGGGAGCTGTTTTTT.

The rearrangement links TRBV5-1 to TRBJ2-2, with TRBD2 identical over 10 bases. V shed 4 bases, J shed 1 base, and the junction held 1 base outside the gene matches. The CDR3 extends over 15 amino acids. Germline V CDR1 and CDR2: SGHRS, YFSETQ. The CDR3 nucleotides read TGCGCCAGCAGCCGGACTAGCGGGAACACCGGGGAGCTGTTTTTT. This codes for CASSRTSGNTGELFF.

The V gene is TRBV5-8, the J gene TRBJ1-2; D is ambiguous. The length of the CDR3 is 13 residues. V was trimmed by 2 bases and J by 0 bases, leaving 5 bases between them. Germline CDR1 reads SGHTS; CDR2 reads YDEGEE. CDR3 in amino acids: CASSFTPNYGYTF. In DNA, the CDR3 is TGTGCCAGCAGCTTTACACCTAACTATGGCTACACCTTC.

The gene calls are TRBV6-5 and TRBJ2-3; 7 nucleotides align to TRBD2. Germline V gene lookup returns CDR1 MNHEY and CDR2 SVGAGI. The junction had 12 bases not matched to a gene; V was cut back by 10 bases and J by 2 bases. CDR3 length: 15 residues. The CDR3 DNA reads TGTGCCACCTCGATCCATCTAGCGGACACAGATACGCAGTATTTT. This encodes CATSIHLADTDTQYF.

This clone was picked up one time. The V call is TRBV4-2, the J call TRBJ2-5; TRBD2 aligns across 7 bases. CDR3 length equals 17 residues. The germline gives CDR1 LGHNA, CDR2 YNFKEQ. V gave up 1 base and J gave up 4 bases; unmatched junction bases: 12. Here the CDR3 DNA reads TGTGCCAGCAGCCAAGGGACGGGAGGTCTTGGGGCAGAGACCCAGTACTTC. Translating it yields CASSQGTGGLGAETQYF.

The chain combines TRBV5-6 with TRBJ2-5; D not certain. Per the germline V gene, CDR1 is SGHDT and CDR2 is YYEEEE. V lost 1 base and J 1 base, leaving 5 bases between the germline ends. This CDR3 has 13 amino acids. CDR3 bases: TGTGCCAGCAGCTTGTCAATCCAAGAGACCCAGTACTTC. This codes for CASSLSIQETQYF.

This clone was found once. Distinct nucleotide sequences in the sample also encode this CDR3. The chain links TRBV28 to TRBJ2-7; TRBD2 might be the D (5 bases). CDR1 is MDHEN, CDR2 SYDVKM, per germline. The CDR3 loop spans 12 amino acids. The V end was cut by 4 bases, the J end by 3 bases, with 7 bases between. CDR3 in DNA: TGTGCCAGCAGTTCGGGGTTCTACGAGCAGTACTTC. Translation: CASSSGFYEQYF.

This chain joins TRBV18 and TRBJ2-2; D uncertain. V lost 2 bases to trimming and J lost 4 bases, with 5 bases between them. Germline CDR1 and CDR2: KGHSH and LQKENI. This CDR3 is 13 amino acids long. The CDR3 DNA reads TGTGCCAGCTCACCAGAGCCCACCGGGGAGCTGTTTTTT. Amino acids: CASSPEPTGELFF.

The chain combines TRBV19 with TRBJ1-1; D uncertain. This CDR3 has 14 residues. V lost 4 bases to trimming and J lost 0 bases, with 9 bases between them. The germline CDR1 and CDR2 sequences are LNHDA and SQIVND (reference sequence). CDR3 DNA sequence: TGTGCCAGTAGTACCTTAGATCTGAACACTGAAGCTTTCTTT. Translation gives CASSTLDLNTEAFF.

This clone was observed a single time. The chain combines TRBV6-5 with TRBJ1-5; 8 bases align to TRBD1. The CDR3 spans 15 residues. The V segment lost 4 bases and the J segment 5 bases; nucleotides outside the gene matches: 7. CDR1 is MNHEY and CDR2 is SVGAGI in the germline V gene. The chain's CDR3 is CASSWTGIGDQPQHF. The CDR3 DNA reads TGTGCCAGCAGTTGGACAGGGATCGGCGATCAGCCCCAGCATTTT.

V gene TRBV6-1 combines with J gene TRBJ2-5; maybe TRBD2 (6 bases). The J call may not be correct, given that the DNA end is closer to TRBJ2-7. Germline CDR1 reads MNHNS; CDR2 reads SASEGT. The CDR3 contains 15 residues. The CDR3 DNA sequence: TGTGCCAGCAGTGAAAGTCAGGGACTTCAATACGAGCAGTACTTC. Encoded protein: CASSESQGLQYEQYF.

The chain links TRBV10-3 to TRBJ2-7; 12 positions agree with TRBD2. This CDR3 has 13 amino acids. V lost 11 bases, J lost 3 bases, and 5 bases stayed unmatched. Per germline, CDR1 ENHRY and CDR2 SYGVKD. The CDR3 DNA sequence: TGTGCCGTGGGGACTAGCGGGCGCTACGAGCAGTACTTC. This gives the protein CAVGTSGRYEQYF.

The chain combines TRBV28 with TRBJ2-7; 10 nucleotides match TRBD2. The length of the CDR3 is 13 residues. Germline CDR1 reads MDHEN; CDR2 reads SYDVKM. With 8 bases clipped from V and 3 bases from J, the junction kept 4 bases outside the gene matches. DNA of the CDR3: TGTGCCAGCGATACTAGCGGGAACTACGAGCAGTACTTC. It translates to CASDTSGNYEQYF.

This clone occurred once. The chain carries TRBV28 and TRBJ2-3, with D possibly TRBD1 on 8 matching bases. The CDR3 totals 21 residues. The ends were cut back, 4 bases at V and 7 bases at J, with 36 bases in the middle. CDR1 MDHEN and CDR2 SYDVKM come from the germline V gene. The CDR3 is CASSSPGTGFGRERVGNTQYF. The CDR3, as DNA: TGTGCCAGCAGTTCCCCCGGGACAGGATTTGGGCGGGAGCGCGTCGGAAATACGCAGTATTTT.